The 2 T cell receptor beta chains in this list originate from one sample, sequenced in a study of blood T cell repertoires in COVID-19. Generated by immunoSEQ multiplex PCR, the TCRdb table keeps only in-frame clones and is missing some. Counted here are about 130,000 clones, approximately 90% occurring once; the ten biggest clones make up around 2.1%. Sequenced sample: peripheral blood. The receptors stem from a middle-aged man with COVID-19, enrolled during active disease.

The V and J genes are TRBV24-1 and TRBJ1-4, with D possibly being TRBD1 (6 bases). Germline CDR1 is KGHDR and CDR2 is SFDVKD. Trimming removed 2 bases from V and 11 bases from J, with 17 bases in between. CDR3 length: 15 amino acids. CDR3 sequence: CATSDSNREWWKLFF. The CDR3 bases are TGTGCCACCAGTGATTCCAACAGGGAGTGGTGGAAACTGTTTTTT.

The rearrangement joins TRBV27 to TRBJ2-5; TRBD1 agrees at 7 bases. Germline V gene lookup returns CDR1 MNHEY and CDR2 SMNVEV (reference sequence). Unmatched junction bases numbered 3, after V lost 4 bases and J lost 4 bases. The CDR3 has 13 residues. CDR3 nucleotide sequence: TGTGCCAGCAGTTGGAACAGGGGAGAGACCCAGTACTTC. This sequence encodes CASSWNRGETQYF.